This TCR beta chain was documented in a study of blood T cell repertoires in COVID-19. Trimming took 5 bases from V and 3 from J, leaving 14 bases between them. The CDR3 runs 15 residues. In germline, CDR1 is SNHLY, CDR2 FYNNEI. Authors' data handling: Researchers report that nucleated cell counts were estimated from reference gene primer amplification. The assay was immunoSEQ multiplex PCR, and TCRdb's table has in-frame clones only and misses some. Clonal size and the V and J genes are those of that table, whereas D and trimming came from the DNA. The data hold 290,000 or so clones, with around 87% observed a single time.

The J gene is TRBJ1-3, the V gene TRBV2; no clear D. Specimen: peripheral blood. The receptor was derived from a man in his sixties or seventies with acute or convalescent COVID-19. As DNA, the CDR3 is TGTGCCAGCAGTCGTGGGCAGAGCCTTGGAAACACCATATATTTT. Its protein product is CASSRGQSLGNTIYF. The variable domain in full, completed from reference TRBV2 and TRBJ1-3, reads EPEVTQTPSHQVTQMGQEVILRCVPISNHLYFYWYRQILGQKVEFLVSFYNNEISEKSEIFDDQFSVERPDGSNFTLKIRSTKLEDSAMYFCASSRGQSLGNTIYFGEGSWLTVV.